This TCR beta chain was profiled in a study of graft-versus-host responses after intestinal transplantation. Study observations and caveats: GvH clones turned up in recipient marrow; some had shown up first in ileum or blood. Peak circulating GvH clone levels tracked with early post-transplant HvG declines.

The count of this clone is one. Its antigen is unknown. Germline V gene lookup returns CDR1 MDHEN and CDR2 SYDVKM. The CDR3 is 14 residues long. Trimming left V 2 bases short and J 0 bases short, with 8 bases between. Profiled with immunoSEQ multiplex PCR; TCRdb holds only in-frame clones, not every one. Of 60,000 or so clones listed, more than 75% are singletons. The chain combines TRBV28 with TRBJ2-7; a weak D match, TRBD1 (6 bases). The specimen was PBMCs, collected roughly 120 days after intestinal transplantation. The sequence was obtained from a human patient who received an intestinal transplant, so some T cells may come from the graft donor. The CDR3 nucleotides are TGTGCCAGCAGTTTAATGGACAGCTCCTACGAGCAGTACTTC. This gives the protein CASSLMDSSYEQYF.